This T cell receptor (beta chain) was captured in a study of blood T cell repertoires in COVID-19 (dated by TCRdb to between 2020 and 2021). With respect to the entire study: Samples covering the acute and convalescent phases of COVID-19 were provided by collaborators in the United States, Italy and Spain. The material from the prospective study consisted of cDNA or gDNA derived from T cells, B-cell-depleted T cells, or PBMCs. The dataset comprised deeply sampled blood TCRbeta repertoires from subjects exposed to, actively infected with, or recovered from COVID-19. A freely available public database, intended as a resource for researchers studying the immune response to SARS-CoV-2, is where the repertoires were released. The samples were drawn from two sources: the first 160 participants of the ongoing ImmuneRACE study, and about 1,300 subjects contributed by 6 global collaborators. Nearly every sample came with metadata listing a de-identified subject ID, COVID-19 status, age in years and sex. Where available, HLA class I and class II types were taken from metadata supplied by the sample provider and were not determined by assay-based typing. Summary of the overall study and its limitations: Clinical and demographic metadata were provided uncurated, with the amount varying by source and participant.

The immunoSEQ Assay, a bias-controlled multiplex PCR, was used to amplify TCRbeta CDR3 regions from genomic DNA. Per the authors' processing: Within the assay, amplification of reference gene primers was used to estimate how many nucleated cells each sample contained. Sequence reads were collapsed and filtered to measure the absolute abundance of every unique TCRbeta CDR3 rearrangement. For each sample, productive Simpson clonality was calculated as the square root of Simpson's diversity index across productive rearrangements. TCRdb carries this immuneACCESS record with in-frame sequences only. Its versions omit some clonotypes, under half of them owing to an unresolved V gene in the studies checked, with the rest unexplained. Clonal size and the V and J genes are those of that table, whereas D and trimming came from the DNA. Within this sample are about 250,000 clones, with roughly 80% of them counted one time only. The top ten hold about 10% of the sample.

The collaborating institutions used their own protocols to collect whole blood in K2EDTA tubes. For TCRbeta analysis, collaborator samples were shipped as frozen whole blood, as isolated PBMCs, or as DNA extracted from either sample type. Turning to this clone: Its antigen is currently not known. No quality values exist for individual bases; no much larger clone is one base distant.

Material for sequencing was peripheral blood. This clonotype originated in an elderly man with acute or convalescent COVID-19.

The CDR3: CASSVGDRASGNTIYF. The bases are TGTGCCAGCAGCGTAGGGGACAGGGCCTCTGGAAACACCATATATTTT. This receptor chain uses TRBV9 and TRBJ1-3; 9 bases in the middle match TRBD1. CDR1 SGDLS and CDR2 YYNGEE were looked up in the germline V gene. V trim: 0 bases; J trim: 0 bases; unmatched bases: 1. The CDR3 spans 16 residues, from the cysteine through the phenylalanine. Just CDR3 DNA is preserved here, 48 bases in frame from base 1.